Given below is one T cell receptor beta chain in context. TCRdb keeps only in-frame clones here, not all; method: immunoSEQ multiplex PCR. There are about 600,000 clones in the sample; approximately 97% occur only once, and about 0.06% lies in the top ten. Looked up from germline, CDR1 is SGHTA and CDR2 is FQGNSA. This CDR3 spans 16 amino acids. Trimming cost V 1 base and J 1 base, with 11 bases left between them. This sample is part of a study of shared clonotypes between healthy human individuals. This receptor was taken from a woman aged 25 to 39 in good health. The gene calls are TRBV7-2 and TRBJ2-1; D tentatively fits TRBD1 or TRBD2 (6 bases each). The sample consisted of naive CD4+ T cells sorted from blood. As for subset: CD45RA+ positively selected. The CDR3 DNA sequence: TGTGCCAGCAGCTTAGGTGGGGGGCTATCCTACAATGAGCAGTTCTTC. This codes for CASSLGGGLSYNEQFF.